The text below deals with one T cell receptor (beta chain). At the DNA level, this CDR3 is encoded by other sequences in the same sample as well. The authors sorted CD4+ and CD8+ T cells from PBMCs. Sequencing relied on a cDNA template that was reverse transcribed from extracted RNA. Here immunoSEQ multiplex PCR was the method, and the copy in TCRdb shows in-frame clones only, minus some. This sample has roughly 60,000 clones; roughly two fifths occur once, and the top ten carry just over 50%. This specimen belongs to a study of CD8+ T cells in alopecia areata. The V gene lost 5 bases and the J gene lost 0 bases, with 8 bases spanning the gap. CDR1 is SQVTM, CDR2 ANQGSEA, per germline. The CDR3 is made up of 12 amino acids.

This TCR came from a human donor with alopecia areata. This sequence joins TRBV29-1 and TRBJ2-7; D is possibly TRBD1 or TRBD2 (5 bases each). Sample: NKG2D-low CD8+ T cells sorted from blood. The DNA for the CDR3 is TGCAGCGTTAGGGACGGCTCCTACGAGCAGTACTTC. Its translation is CSVRDGSYEQYF.